This entry lists 27 T cell receptor beta chains sequenced from one sample in a study of shared clonotypes between healthy human individuals. Profiling relied on immunoSEQ multiplex PCR, and the TCRdb table lists in-frame clones only, not all of them. The sample carries more than 400,000 clones, 90% to 97% recorded once. Source material: naive CD4+ T cells sorted from blood. The subset was: CD45RA+ positively selected. These receptors originate from a woman in her thirties in good health.

This chain connects TRBV28 to TRBJ2-7; a weak D match, TRBD1 (5 bases). Germline lookup yields CDR1 MDHEN and CDR2 SYDVKM. Deletions cut 8 bases from V and 7 bases from J, with 18 bases between. This CDR3 has 13 amino acids. The CDR3 is CASGAPTNREQYF. CDR3 DNA sequence: TGTGCCAGCGGCGCCCCAACCAACAGGGAGCAGTACTTC.

The chain is built from TRBV19 and TRBJ2-3; no reliable D call. Looked up from germline, CDR1 is LNHDA and CDR2 is SQIVND (reference sequence). V gave up 6 bases and J gave up 7 bases, with 14 bases separating them. This CDR3 spans 13 amino acids. The CDR3 sequence: CASRGPITNTQYF. For the CDR3, the DNA is TGTGCCAGTAGAGGGCCAATAACGAATACGCAGTATTTT. The variable domain in full, completed from reference TRBV19 and TRBJ2-3, reads DGGITQSPKYLFRKEGQNVTLSCEQNLNHDAMYWYRQDPGQGLRLIYYSQIVNDFQKGDIAEGYSVSREKKESFPLTVTSAQKNPTAFYLCASRGPITNTQYFGPGTRLTVL.

The rearrangement uses TRBV29-1 and TRBJ2-7; D remains ambiguous. The V and J ends lost 4 bases and 4 bases respectively, with 11 bases between them. There are 12 residues in the CDR3. Germline V gives CDR1 SQVTM, CDR2 ANQGSEA. This chain's CDR3 is CSVGGTWYEQYF. Written as DNA, the CDR3 is TGCAGCGTTGGGGGTACGTGGTACGAGCAGTACTTC.

The chain links TRBV28 to TRBJ2-3, with 7 bases lining up with TRBD2. V lost 2 bases, J lost 6 bases, and 2 bases stayed unmatched. The CDR3 extends over 13 amino acids. The V gene's germline CDR1 is MDHEN and CDR2 SYDVKM. The DNA of the CDR3 is TGTGCCAGCAGTTTACGACTAGCTGATACGCAGTATTTT. Translation gives CASSLRLADTQYF.

About this clone itself: The sample holds other DNA sequences that translate to the same CDR3. The chain carries TRBV7-9 and TRBJ1-2, with D possibly TRBD1 on 6 matching bases. The germline gives CDR1 SEHNR, CDR2 FQNEAQ (reference sequence). V was cut by 5 bases and J by 2 bases, with 9 bases left in between. The length of the CDR3 is 13 residues. CDR3 region: CASSRTGNYGYTF. The CDR3 nucleotides are TGTGCCAGCAGCCGCACAGGGAACTATGGCTACACCTTC.

The rearrangement links TRBV23-1 to TRBJ2-6, with a tentative D call TRBD1 (5 bases). TRBV23-1 qualifies as an ORF whose function is uncertain. The CDR3 runs to 20 residues. Trimming stripped 4 bases from V and 0 bases from J, with 22 bases between. The CDR3 reads CASSRGPGRIFSSGANVLTF. The CDR3 nucleotides read TGCGCCAGCAGTCGGGGCCCGGGCCGTATATTTAGCTCTGGGGCCAACGTCCTGACTTTC.

The chain couples TRBV27 to TRBJ1-1; 7 bases align to TRBD1. The V segment lost 3 bases and the J segment 3 bases; nucleotides outside the gene matches: 4. This CDR3 is 14 amino acids long. Germline V gene lookup returns CDR1 MNHEY and CDR2 SMNVEV (reference sequence). The CDR3 DNA sequence: TGTGCCAGCAGTTTTTTTGACAGGGACACTGAAGCTTTCTTT. This sequence encodes CASSFFDRDTEAFF.

The V call is TRBV2, the J call TRBJ2-1; perhaps TRBD2 as D (5 bases). The CDR3 sequence is 17 residues long. CDR1 and CDR2 (germline): SNHLY, FYNNEI. V lost 6 bases, J lost 0 bases, and 18 bases lay in between. CDR3 sequence reads: CASRVGLAASSYNEQFF. Here the CDR3 DNA reads TGTGCCAGCAGGGTGGGCCTAGCCGCGAGCTCCTACAATGAGCAGTTCTTC.

V gene TRBV2 combines with J gene TRBJ2-3, with unresolved D. Germline V gives CDR1 SNHLY, CDR2 FYNNEI. CDR3 length equals 13 residues. V shed 6 bases and J shed 6 bases, with 13 bases lying between them. CDR3 DNA sequence: TGTGCCAGCAGAACGGGCGCACGGGATACGCAGTATTTT. Protein: CASRTGARDTQYF.

The rearrangement joins TRBV19 to TRBJ2-2; the D call may be TRBD1 or TRBD2 (5 bases each). The CDR3 covers 19 residues. Germline lookup yields CDR1 LNHDA and CDR2 SQIVND (reference sequence). Trimming stripped 8 bases from V and 7 bases from J, with 32 bases between. CDR3 loop: CASGRDPQMVSYAYGELFF. The CDR3, as DNA: TGTGCCAGTGGACGGGACCCCCAAATGGTTTCGTACGCTTACGGGGAGCTGTTTTTT.

The sample holds one count of this clone. The CDR3 reads CASSGGATEAFF. CDR3 in DNA: TGCGCCAGCAGTGGAGGGGCCACTGAAGCTTTCTTT. The genes are TRBV10-1 and TRBJ1-1, with D perhaps TRBD1 (5 bases). Germline CDR1 is WNHNN and CDR2 is SYGVQD (reference sequence). The V and J ends lost 4 bases and 4 bases respectively, with 7 bases between them. The CDR3 extends over 12 amino acids.

This clone appeared a single time. The sample has other DNA sequences that encode this CDR3 too. V and J are TRBV9 and TRBJ2-5, with D unclear. The CDR3 contains 14 residues. The germline gives CDR1 SGDLS, CDR2 YYNGEE. Trimming removed 0 bases at V and 1 base at J, with 7 bases between. The CDR3 is CASSVAGFQETQYF. CDR3 nucleotide sequence: TGTGCCAGCAGCGTAGCTGGCTTCCAAGAGACCCAGTACTTC.

The rearrangement joins TRBV28 to TRBJ2-5, with D uncertain. The end of the DNA is better explained by TRBJ2-7, so the J call may be wrong. CDR1 is MDHEN and CDR2 is SYDVKM in the germline V gene. CDR3 length: 14 residues. The CDR3 sequence: CASSFRWLTYEQYF. For the CDR3, the DNA is TGTGCCAGCAGTTTTAGATGGTTAACCTACGAGCAGTACTTC.

The chain joins TRBV19 to TRBJ1-3; D might be TRBD1 (5 bases). V was clipped by 5 bases and J by 4 bases, with 12 bases between them. The CDR3 is 14 amino acids. The germline gives CDR1 LNHDA, CDR2 SQIVND (reference sequence). CDR3 nucleotide sequence: TGTGCCAGTAGTTCTAACAGGAAAGGAAACACCATATATTTT. This translates into CASSSNRKGNTIYF.

With respect to this clone: Germline and junction disagree at one end, which may indicate a read error. The chain has TRBV30 and TRBJ2-1; no reliable D call. CDR1 GTSNPN and CDR2 SVGIG come from the germline V gene (reference sequence). CDR3 length: 13 residues. CDR3 sequence (DNA): TGTGCCTGGATCAGAGGCTCCGACAATGAGCAGTTCTTC. Translating gives CAWIRGSDNEQFF.

This chain joins TRBV28 and TRBJ2-2; D might be TRBD2 (6 bases). The CDR3 length is 14 residues. Germline CDR1 and CDR2: MDHEN and SYDVKM. Trimming cost V 6 bases and J 4 bases, with 12 bases left between them. CDR3 in amino acids: CASRGRGSTGELFF. CDR3 bases: TGTGCCAGCAGGGGACGGGGGTCCACCGGGGAGCTGTTTTTT.

The chain has TRBV27 and TRBJ2-3; 8 bases match TRBD1. The CDR3 runs to 16 residues. Unmatched junction bases numbered 9, after V lost 5 bases and J lost 2 bases. Germline V CDR1 and CDR2: MNHEY, SMNVEV (reference sequence). The CDR3 nucleotides are TGTGCCAGCAGTGCCACAGGGGGTGGGTACACAGATACGCAGTATTTT. Translating gives CASSATGGGYTDTQYF.

This chain uses TRBV29-1 with TRBJ1-1; 10 bases fit TRBD1. The CDR3 covers 14 residues. The V and J ends lost 6 bases and 1 base, in that order; junction bases with no gene match: 5. Germline CDR1 is SQVTM and CDR2 is ANQGSEA. The DNA for the CDR3 is TGCAGCGTCCCCCGGACAGGGGGGAACACTGAAGCTTTCTTT. This codes for CSVPRTGGNTEAFF.

This chain links TRBV6-5 with TRBJ2-2; 8 bases are shared with TRBD2. The CDR3 totals 14 residues. The germline gives CDR1 MNHEY, CDR2 SVGAGI. Trimming removed 8 bases from V and 7 bases from J; junction bases left unmatched: 9. DNA for the CDR3: TGTGCCAGCGGGACGGGAGGGCCTTTCGGGGAGCTGTTTTTT. This sequence encodes CASGTGGPFGELFF.

This clone was seen only once. This chain joins TRBV11-2 and TRBJ1-5; 8 nucleotides agree with TRBD1. In germline, CDR1 is SGHAT, CDR2 FQNNGV. This CDR3 has 15 residues. Trimming took 5 bases from V and 1 from J; bases not matched to a gene: 4. The CDR3 sequence: CASSPDRGSNQPQHF. The CDR3 coding sequence is TGTGCCAGCAGCCCAGACAGGGGCAGCAATCAGCCCCAGCATTTT.

V is TRBV7-9 and J is TRBJ2-5; either TRBD1 or TRBD2 may supply D (5 bases each). Gene TRBJ2-7 matches the end of the DNA better, so the J call may be wrong. The CDR3 sequence is 14 residues long. Germline loops: CDR1 SEHNR, CDR2 FQNEAQ (reference sequence). The CDR3 coding sequence is TGTGCCAGCAGCGACCGGGACGGAGCCTACGAGCAGTACTTC. Amino acid sequence: CASSDRDGAYEQYF.

The chain is built from TRBV6-5 and TRBJ1-2, with D unclear. V lost 6 bases, J lost 4 bases, and 12 bases lay in between. The CDR3 spans 13 residues. Germline loops: CDR1 MNHEY, CDR2 SVGAGI. As DNA, the CDR3 is TGTGCCAGCAGCCCCGGGCACGTCTATGGCTACACCTTC. Translation: CASSPGHVYGYTF.

The chain has TRBV27 and TRBJ2-3; D is ambiguous. V lost 5 bases to trimming and J lost 6 bases, with 12 bases between them. This CDR3 has 13 amino acids. The germline gives CDR1 MNHEY, CDR2 SMNVEV (reference sequence). The CDR3 DNA follows: TGTGCCAGCAGTCCACCGGCCTGGGATACGCAGTATTTT. Translation gives CASSPPAWDTQYF.

This clone has a single count. This sequence joins TRBV19 and TRBJ2-2; D gene uncertain. Germline lookup yields CDR1 LNHDA and CDR2 SQIVND (reference sequence). V lost 7 bases and J 8 bases, leaving 17 bases between the germline ends. This CDR3 is 14 amino acids long. The CDR3 bases are TGTGCCAGTACTCAATCCGTGGGTACTGGGGAGCTGTTTTTT. This sequence encodes CASTQSVGTGELFF.

The J gene is TRBJ1-3, the V gene TRBV28, with no clear D. Trimming left V 7 bases short and J 3 bases short, with 13 bases between. Germline V lookup: CDR1 MDHEN, CDR2 SYDVKM. The CDR3 has 14 amino acids. CDR3 in amino acids: CASKGRLFGNTIYF. The CDR3 DNA is TGTGCCAGCAAGGGCAGGCTCTTTGGAAACACCATATATTTT.

V and J are TRBV29-1 and TRBJ1-1; D remains ambiguous. The CDR3 spans 13 residues. Germline lookup yields CDR1 SQVTM and CDR2 ANQGSEA. Trimming pared 7 bases from V and 0 bases from J, leaving 12 bases between. The CDR3 DNA is TGCAGCGGATGGACGGCCCTGAACACTGAAGCTTTCTTT. It specifies CSGWTALNTEAFF.

This chain joins TRBV7-8 and TRBJ1-5, with D maybe TRBD1 (6 bases). The V end lost 5 bases, the J end lost 0 bases, and 20 bases lay between the germline ends. The germline V gene has CDR1 SGHVS and CDR2 FQNEAQ. The CDR3 loop spans 18 amino acids. In nucleotides, the CDR3 is TGTGCCAGCAGCCCTACAGGGTACGTTCCCTTTAGCAATCAGCCCCAGCATTTT. It is translated as CASSPTGYVPFSNQPQHF. Together with reference TRBV7-8 and TRBJ1-5, the CDR3 gives the full variable domain: GAGVSQSPRYKVAKRGQDVALRCDPISGHVSLFWYQQALGQGPEFLTYFQNEAQLDKSGLPSDRFFAERPEGSVSTLKIQRTQQEDSAVYLCASSPTGYVPFSNQPQHFGDGTRLSIL.